Below are 13 T cell receptor beta chains sequenced from a single sample in a study of regulatory T cells in long-lasting Graves disease. Documented time point: persistent/refractory GD, antithyroid drugs over 5 years with positive TRAb. Construction of the TCR library relied on RNA isolated from PBMCs. With iRepertoire HTBI primers and Arm-PCR of CDR3 regions, TCR beta libraries were built. TCRdb used MiXCR to reprocess the multiplex PCR reads, holding one entry per CDR3 protein. The sample has under 450,000 distinct CDR3 sequences; 23% are singletons. The sample here was peripheral blood mononuclear cells (PBMCs), taken when the disease was refractory, from a patient treated with antithyroid drugs. Every receptor here comes from a female donor with Graves disease.

This clonotype has more than one count but fewer than ten. The genes are TRBV19 and TRBJ1-1; a possible D gene is TRBD1 (5 bases). V dropped 5 bases and J dropped 3 bases, with 13 bases sitting between them. Germline V CDR1 and CDR2: LNHDA, SQIVND (reference sequence). The CDR3 has 14 residues. This CDR3 reads CASSREDSYTEAFF. CDR3 coding DNA: TGTGCCAGTAGTCGCGAAGACAGCTACACTGAAGCTTTCTTT. The whole variable domain, remainder taken from reference TRBV19 and TRBJ1-1, is DGGITQSPKYLFRKEGQNVTLSCEQNLNHDAMYWYRQDPGQGLRLIYYSQIVNDFQKGDIAEGYSVSREKKESFPLTVTSAQKNPTAFYLCASSREDSYTEAFFGQGTRLTVV.

The CDR3 region is CSVWRGETQYF. CDR3 nucleotide sequence: TGCAGCGTTTGGAGGGGTGAGACCCAGTACTTC. The chain has TRBV29-1 and TRBJ2-5; TRBD2 is a possible D gene (6 bases). V was trimmed by 5 bases and J by 5 bases, leaving 9 bases between them. The length of the CDR3 is 11 residues. Per germline, CDR1 SQVTM and CDR2 ANQGSEA.

This clonotype was detected many times. This rearrangement joins TRBV27 to TRBJ2-4; D is ambiguous. The CDR3 is 12 amino acids. Looked up from germline, CDR1 is MNHEY and CDR2 is SMNVEV (reference sequence). The V and J ends lost 6 bases and 7 bases respectively, with 10 bases between them. This CDR3 reads CASSASDNIQYF. CDR3 DNA: TGTGCCAGCAGCGCCAGTGACAACATTCAGTACTTC.

The rearrangement links TRBV18 to TRBJ2-7, with 10 bases aligning to TRBD1. CDR1 and CDR2 (germline): KGHSH, LQKENI. There are 16 residues in the CDR3. V was pared by 0 bases and J by 3 bases, with 5 bases of the junction left unmatched. The CDR3 bases are TGTGCCAGCTCACCACCTATGACAGGGGGCAACTACGAGCAGTACTTC. This encodes CASSPPMTGGNYEQYF.

This clonotype was detected ten times or more. The chain recombines TRBV28 with TRBJ2-7; D not certain. Deletions cut 5 bases from V and 3 bases from J, with 14 bases between. The CDR3 consists of 14 residues. The germline CDR1 and CDR2 sequences are MDHEN and SYDVKM. CDR3 DNA sequence: TGTGCCAGCAGTAGCACGGACGTAGGCTACGAGCAGTACTTC. Amino acids: CASSSTDVGYEQYF.

J is TRBJ2-7 and V is TRBV7-9; D remains unclear. The CDR3 is 15 residues long. Germline values: CDR1 SEHNR, CDR2 FQNEAQ (reference sequence). Trimming took 2 bases from V and 3 from J, leaving 14 bases between them. DNA for the CDR3: TGTGCCAGCAGCTTATCCCGGGCAGTCGGCTACGAGCAGTACTTC. Its translation is CASSLSRAVGYEQYF.

This clonotype was observed many times. The V gene is TRBV5-1, the J gene TRBJ2-2; D is unresolved. The CDR3 has 14 residues. The V and J ends lost 0 bases and 5 bases respectively, with 8 bases between them. Looked up from germline, CDR1 is SGHRS and CDR2 is YFSETQ. Here the CDR3 DNA reads TGCGCCAGCAGCTTGGCCCTCCCAACCGGGGAGCTGTTTTTT. Its protein is CASSLALPTGELFF.

Ten or more counts support this clonotype. The chain is built from TRBV20-1 and TRBJ2-7; D is tentatively TRBD1 or TRBD2 (6 bases each). Germline lookup yields CDR1 DFQATT and CDR2 SNEGSKA (reference sequence). The CDR3 has 15 residues. The V end was cut by 6 bases, the J end by 6 bases, with 24 bases between. The CDR3 region is CSATHMGGLPPEQYF. The DNA for the CDR3 is TGCAGTGCCACGCACATGGGGGGCTTACCGCCCGAGCAGTACTTC.

Notes on this clonotype: This may come from a read error, since a much larger clone is one base off. The CDR3 end shows no conserved phenylalanine or tryptophan, and so a read error is likely. This chain connects TRBV6-5 to TRBJ1-4; no clear D. Between the trimmed V and J ends, which lost 4 bases and 0 bases, there was a span of 18 bases. CDR1 is MNHEY, CDR2 SVGAGI, per germline. This CDR3 has 18 residues. The CDR3 bases are TGTGCCAGCAGTTCACTAAGGACCCTAGTTGCAACTAATGAAAAACTGTTTTCT. Protein product: CASSSLRTLVATNEKLFS.

This clonotype was counted ten times or more. The genes are TRBV28 and TRBJ1-2; perhaps TRBD1 as D (6 bases). Trimming cost V 6 bases and J 7 bases, with 21 bases left between them. Per germline, CDR1 MDHEN and CDR2 SYDVKM. CDR3 length: 15 residues. The chain's CDR3 is CASSSSGQFRAGYTF. The CDR3, as DNA: TGTGCCAGCAGCTCGAGCGGACAGTTCCGGGCTGGCTACACCTTC.

This clonotype turned up a few times. The chain links TRBV6-1 to TRBJ2-1, with D unclear. Between the trimmed V and J ends, which lost 7 bases and 5 bases, there was a span of 12 bases. Germline assignment: CDR1 MNHNS and CDR2 SASEGT. CDR3 size: 13 residues. The DNA for the CDR3 is TGTGCCAGCAAGGGCCCATCGCACAATGAGCAGTTCTTC. Residues: CASKGPSHNEQFF.

This clonotype appeared many times. This rearrangement joins TRBV20-1 to TRBJ1-5; D gene unclear. With 0 bases removed from V and 2 bases from J, the gap between germline ends came to 11 bases. The CDR3 covers 15 residues. Germline V gene sequence: CDR1 DFQATT, CDR2 SNEGSKA (reference sequence). The DNA for the CDR3 is TGCAGTGCTAGAGATATATCGGCAGGCAATCAGCCCCAGCATTTT. It codes for CSARDISAGNQPQHF.

The gene calls are TRBV3-1 and TRBJ2-7; 11 bases line up with TRBD1. CDR3 size: 15 residues. Germline V gives CDR1 LGHDT, CDR2 YNNKEL (reference sequence). After removal of 4 bases from V and 3 bases from J, the junction contained 5 bases not matched to a gene. The DNA for the CDR3 is TGTGCCAGCAGCCCTCGGGACAGGGGGGACTACGAGCAGTACTTC. It translates to CASSPRDRGDYEQYF.